A selection of T cell receptor beta chains follows, all from one sample in a study of shared clonotypes between healthy human individuals. The assay was immunoSEQ multiplex PCR, and TCRdb's table has in-frame clones only and misses some. The sample contains 400,000 to 500,000 clones, around three quarters of which appear only once. The specimen sequenced was PBMCs. The origin of the receptors is a woman in her thirties or forties in good health. Some clones in this sample may be carry-over from other donors' samples. The CDR3 runs from the conserved cysteine through the conserved F or W. Each record gives: J gene, V gene, CDR3 protein.

>TRBJ1-1|TRBV7-9
CASSINRGLIDMNTEAFF
>TRBJ2-1|TRBV2
CASRRGAGVHSYNEQFF
>TRBJ1-5|TRBV30
CAWSRGPPRNQPQHF
>TRBJ2-2|TRBV7-3
CASSLSQGASGELFF
>TRBJ2-7|TRBV4-2
CASSQDLLAGSYEQYF
>TRBJ1-2|TRBV18
CASSPRQAEGDGYTF
>TRBJ2-5|TRBV5-1
CASSLGRRETQYF
>TRBJ2-3|TRBV10-2
CASSHPGTGARDTQYF
>TRBJ2-3|TRBV15
CATSRDGGLGTDTQYF
>TRBJ2-7|TRBV28
CASSQRGLLTRVYEQYF
>TRBJ2-2|TRBV30
CAWRTSGTGELFF
>TRBJ2-2|TRBV7-3
CASSLNPVVNTGELFF
>TRBJ2-3|TRBV7-2
CASSLVGQPSTDTQYF
>TRBJ2-7|TRBV28
CASSRGLALEQYF
>TRBJ1-2|TRBV5-1
CASSLASTRRVHGYTF
>TRBJ2-7|TRBV7-3
CASSFGQGNYEQYF
>TRBJ1-5|TRBV6-1
CASSDGTGGRNQPQHF
>TRBJ2-5|TRBV5-1
CASSKSALAGGETQYF
>TRBJ1-5|TRBV2
CASSAGVNQPQHF
>TRBJ2-2|TRBV30
CAWSVRGTNTGELFF
>TRBJ2-7|TRBV18
CASSLGVSSLAYEQYF
>TRBJ1-2|TRBV11-1
CASSTSWDRKTF
>TRBJ2-6|TRBV30
CAWSDRDWANVLTF
>TRBJ1-5|TRBV28
CASSARIGPNQPQHF
>TRBJ1-5|TRBV28
CASSIRTGGQPQHF
>TRBJ2-1|TRBV27
CASKGLAGIVEQFF
>TRBJ2-3|TRBV19
CASSRGQNTDTQYF
>TRBJ1-5|TRBV19
CASSWAGGNQPQHF
>TRBJ1-5|TRBV30
CACHGLPNQPQHF
>TRBJ2-1|TRBV2
CASSPSSGRANNEQFF
>TRBJ1-4|TRBV28
CASNPTGSADEKLFF
>TRBJ2-5|TRBV25-1
CASSEPGTVETQYF
>TRBJ2-1|TRBV5-1
CASSLEYSDEDEQFF
>TRBJ2-2|TRBV4-2
CASSLTGTPNTGELFF
>TRBJ2-5|TRBV7-3
CASSKKRSGETQYF
>TRBJ2-7|TRBV5-1
CASSLSTDFYEQYF
>TRBJ2-3|TRBV5-4
CASSFVAGVSDTQYF
>TRBJ1-3|TRBV7-9
CASSPRQGVRNTIYF
>TRBJ2-1|TRBV5-1
CASSLAPAGSYNEQFF
>TRBJ2-5|TRBV2
CASVPLEGEETQYF
>TRBJ2-7|TRBV5-1
CASSFGYEQYF
>TRBJ2-1|TRBV7-9
CASRHPGLAGIRNEQFF
>TRBJ2-1|TRBV19
CASSIRTGGEQFF
>TRBJ2-7|TRBV5-4
CASSPKGGTGSYYEQYF
>TRBJ1-1|TRBV18
CASSFSDREAFF
>TRBJ2-5|TRBV7-9
CASSAQGVGETQYF
>TRBJ2-1|TRBV7-8
CASSLGVQGSSYNEQFF
>TRBJ2-2|TRBV30
CAWSEGGVTGELFF